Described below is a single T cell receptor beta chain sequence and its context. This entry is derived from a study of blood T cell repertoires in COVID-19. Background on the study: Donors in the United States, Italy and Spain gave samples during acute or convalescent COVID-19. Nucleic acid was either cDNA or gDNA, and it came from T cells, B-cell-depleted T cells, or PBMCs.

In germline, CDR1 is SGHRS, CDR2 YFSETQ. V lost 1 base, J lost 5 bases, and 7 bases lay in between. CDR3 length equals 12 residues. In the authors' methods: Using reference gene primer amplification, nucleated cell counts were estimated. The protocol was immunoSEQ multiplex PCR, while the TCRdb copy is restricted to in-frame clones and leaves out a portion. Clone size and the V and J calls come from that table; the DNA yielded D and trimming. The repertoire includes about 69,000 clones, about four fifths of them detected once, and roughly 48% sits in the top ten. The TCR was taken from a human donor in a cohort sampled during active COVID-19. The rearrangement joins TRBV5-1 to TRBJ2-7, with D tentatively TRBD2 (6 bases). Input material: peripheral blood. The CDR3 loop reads CASSLRRDEQYF. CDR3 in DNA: TGCGCCAGCAGCTTGCGGAGGGACGAGCAGTACTTC.